Below are 16 T cell receptor beta chains sequenced from a single sample in a study of CD8 T cells in acute hepatitis C reinfection. The data were produced by immunoSEQ multiplex PCR, yet TCRdb's version contains in-frame clones alone and is incomplete. The sample lists approximately 40,000 clones, 80% to 90% occurring once. As for time point: naive CD8 control sorted from an acute-time-point sample. Material: naive CD8+ T cells from PBMCs. These TCRs come from a woman aged 18-29 years who spontaneously cleared hepatitis C infection.

The chain recombines TRBV18 with TRBJ1-1; possible D gene TRBD1, 5 bases. The V end lost 5 bases, the J end lost 4 bases, and 17 bases lay between the germline ends. There are 15 residues in the CDR3. Germline V gene lookup returns CDR1 KGHSH and CDR2 LQKENI. For the CDR3, the DNA is TGTGCCAGCTCAGCCGACGGGGGGGTGATCACTGAAGCTTTCTTT. The encoded protein is CASSADGGVITEAFF.

The chain recombines TRBV9 with TRBJ2-7, with a possible D match to TRBD2 (6 bases). This CDR3 spans 16 amino acids. Germline V gene data show CDR1 as SGDLS and CDR2 as YYNGEE. The V and J ends lost 0 bases and 5 bases respectively, with 18 bases between them. CDR3 region: CASSVEVGGEIHEQYF. Written as DNA, the CDR3 is TGTGCCAGCAGCGTAGAAGTCGGGGGAGAGATCCACGAGCAGTACTTC.

The genes are TRBV6-1 and TRBJ2-1; D call uncertain. The CDR3 runs to 15 residues. Germline CDR1 is MNHNS and CDR2 is SASEGT. Trimming shortened V by 3 bases and J by 0 bases, and 9 bases separated the two germline ends. CDR3 residues: CASSDWDSSYNEQFF. Written as DNA, the CDR3 is TGTGCCAGCAGTGATTGGGATAGCTCCTACAATGAGCAGTTCTTC.

The chain has TRBV27 and TRBJ1-3; tentative D call: TRBD1 (5 bases). Trimming stripped 6 bases from V and 4 bases from J, with 13 bases between. This CDR3 is 14 amino acids long. The germline CDR1 and CDR2 sequences are MNHEY and SMNVEV (reference sequence). The DNA for the CDR3 is TGTGCCAGCAGCCCGGGGGTAGTCGGAAACACCATATATTTT. Protein sequence: CASSPGVVGNTIYF.

The chain uses TRBV30 and TRBJ2-2; D not certain. The V gene lost 5 bases and the J gene lost 4 bases, with 11 bases spanning the gap. The length of the CDR3 is 13 residues. CDR1 and CDR2 from the germline V gene are GTSNPN and SVGIG (reference sequence). DNA of the CDR3: TGTGCCTGGGACTGGGCCGGCACCGGGGAGCTGTTTTTT. It encodes CAWDWAGTGELFF.

This clone was picked up a small number of times. The CDR3 region is CASSLAENGYTF. The DNA of the CDR3 is TGTGCCAGCAGCTTGGCCGAGAACGGCTACACCTTC. The gene calls are TRBV5-6 and TRBJ1-2; unclear D gene. The CDR3 totals 12 residues. V lost 0 bases, J lost 8 bases, and 8 bases lay in between. Germline CDR1 and CDR2: SGHDT and YYEEEE.

This chain joins TRBV6-5 and TRBJ2-1; D is uncertain. Per the germline V gene, CDR1 is MNHEY and CDR2 is SVGAGI. CDR3 length equals 16 residues. Between the trimmed V and J ends, which lost 3 bases and 0 bases, there was a span of 12 bases. The CDR3: CASSYGAPSSYNEQFF. The CDR3 coding sequence is TGTGCCAGCAGTTATGGTGCGCCAAGCTCCTACAATGAGCAGTTCTTC.

The chain is built from TRBV4-1 and TRBJ2-1, with 16 bases lining up with TRBD2. With V trimmed by 9 bases and J by 7 bases, 6 bases remained unmatched. The CDR3 contains 15 residues. CDR1 and CDR2 (germline): MGHRA, YSYEKL. The CDR3 DNA is TGCGCCAGTGGAGGGACTAGCGGGAGGGAGAATGAGCAGTTCTTC. It translates to CASGGTSGRENEQFF.

This clone was found once. The chain combines TRBV2 with TRBJ2-1; D is unresolved. Looked up from germline, CDR1 is SNHLY and CDR2 is FYNNEI. V lost 3 bases to trimming and J lost 4 bases, with 1 base between them. The CDR3 consists of 11 residues. The CDR3 region is CASSDYNEQFF. CDR3 DNA sequence: TGTGCCAGCAGTGATTACAATGAGCAGTTCTTC.

The rearrangement uses TRBV29-1 and TRBJ1-3, with a weak D call TRBD1 (5 bases). Per the germline V gene, CDR1 is SQVTM and CDR2 is ANQGSEA. There are 14 residues in the CDR3. V lost 4 bases and J 0 bases, leaving 10 bases between the germline ends. CDR3 protein: CSVVKGTSGNTIYF. CDR3 nucleotides: TGCAGCGTTGTGAAAGGGACCTCTGGAAACACCATATATTTT.

V and J are TRBV11-2 and TRBJ1-2; unclear D gene. V was clipped by 5 bases and J by 8 bases, with 9 bases between them. The germline V gene encodes CDR1 SGHAT and CDR2 FQNNGV. The CDR3 loop spans 11 amino acids. In nucleotides, the CDR3 is TGTGCCAGCAGCCCCGTCCGGGGCTACACCTTC. It is translated as CASSPVRGYTF.

The rearrangement joins TRBV7-3 to TRBJ2-3; TRBD1 agrees at 7 bases. V trimming: 4 bases; J trimming: 2 bases; junction bases outside the gene matches: 15. CDR3 length: 18 residues. Germline lookup yields CDR1 SGHTA and CDR2 FQGTGA. The chain's CDR3 is CASSSGTGATPYTDTQYF. In DNA, the CDR3 is TGTGCCAGCAGCTCCGGCACAGGGGCAACTCCTTACACAGATACGCAGTATTTT.

This clone showed up just once. The rearrangement uses TRBV4-1 and TRBJ2-5; 8 bases are shared with TRBD2. The length of the CDR3 is 16 residues. The ends lost 3 bases at V and 0 bases at J; junction bases unmatched: 6. Germline V gene data show CDR1 as MGHRA and CDR2 as YSYEKL. The CDR3 protein is CASSQLLAGNQETQYF. DNA for the CDR3: TGCGCCAGCAGCCAGCTGTTAGCGGGGAACCAAGAGACCCAGTACTTC.

This clone was observed a single time. This chain uses TRBV10-2 with TRBJ2-5, with D perhaps matching TRBD1 (5 bases). Trimming took 6 bases from V and 4 from J, leaving 9 bases between them. The CDR3 is 12 residues long. Germline V gene lookup returns CDR1 WSHSY and CDR2 SAAADI. CDR3 amino acids: CASRGHTETQYF. CDR3 in DNA: TGCGCCAGCAGAGGACACACAGAGACCCAGTACTTC.

The gene calls are TRBV11-2 and TRBJ2-1; 8 bases are a match to TRBD2. Germline values: CDR1 SGHAT, CDR2 FQNNGV. This CDR3 has 16 amino acids. V shed 2 bases, J shed 5 bases, and the junction held 8 bases outside the gene matches. The chain's CDR3 is CASSLYGGGRNNEQFF. The CDR3 region has the DNA TGTGCCAGCAGCTTATACGGCGGCGGGAGGAACAATGAGCAGTTCTTC.

The chain recombines TRBV29-1 with TRBJ2-7, with 8 bases that match TRBD1. The CDR3 is made up of 16 amino acids. V lost 0 bases and J lost 0; bases outside the gene matches: 7. In germline, CDR1 is SQVTM, CDR2 ANQGSEA. The CDR3 region has the DNA TGCAGCGTTGAAGAAGAAAACAGGGGGTACTCCTACGAGCAGTACTTC. It yields the protein CSVEEENRGYSYEQYF.